This TCR beta chain emerged from a study of CD8+ T cells in alopecia areata. Study as a whole: Disease severity was quantified as SALT score of affected scalp area.

Trimming shortened V by 1 base and J by 5 bases, and 9 bases separated the two germline ends. The length of the CDR3 is 14 residues. Per the germline V gene, CDR1 is SGHAT and CDR2 is FQNNGV. Regarding treatment: oral pan-JAK inhibitor, 5-10 mg twice daily. Extracted RNA was reverse transcribed into cDNA, the sequencing template. Generated by immunoSEQ multiplex PCR, the TCRdb table keeps only in-frame clones and is missing some. The sample lists about 160,000 clones; 55% to 75% were seen once. The chain couples TRBV11-2 to TRBJ1-5; D call uncertain. Source: CD4+ T cells sorted from blood, taken at week 4, from a patient treated with tofacitinib. This TCR was recovered from a human donor with alopecia areata. CDR3 sequence: CASSLGRGDQPQHF. The CDR3, as DNA: TGTGCCAGCAGCTTAGGTCGCGGGGATCAGCCCCAGCATTTT.